Presented here are 27 T cell receptor beta chains from one specimen sequenced in a study of OX40 agonist ivuxolimab in advanced cancers. Library preparation used the immunoSEQ multiplex PCR assay. Not all clones reach the TCRdb copy of this immuneACCESS table, which keeps in-frame sequences only. Checked studies attribute under half of the gap to unresolved V genes and leave the rest unexplained. The sample profile shows tens of thousands of clones; about 80% of them were found once. Under 7% of the sample is taken by the ten largest. The specimen was CD4+ or CD8+ T cells sorted from blood, collected in a trial of the OX40 agonist ivuxolimab. These receptors all stem from an adult with an advanced solid tumor such as melanoma, head and neck, liver or kidney cancer.

The chain combines TRBV5-1 with TRBJ2-1; D unresolved. With 0 bases removed from V and 7 bases from J, the gap between germline ends came to 8 bases. This CDR3 has 13 amino acids. In germline, CDR1 is SGHRS, CDR2 YFSETQ. CDR3 DNA sequence: TGCGCCAGCAGCTTGGCAATGGTTAATGAGCAGTTCTTC. Amino acids: CASSLAMVNEQFF. Together with reference TRBV5-1 and TRBJ2-1, the CDR3 gives the full variable domain: KAGVTQTPRYLIKTRGQQVTLSCSPISGHRSVSWYQQTPGQGLQFLFEYFSETQRNKGNFPGRFSGRQFSNSRSEMNVSTLELGDSALYLCASSLAMVNEQFFGPGTRLTVL.

The chain is built from TRBV7-6 and TRBJ2-2; tentatively, D is TRBD1 (5 bases). CDR1 SGHVS and CDR2 FNYEAQ come from the germline V gene. V was shortened by 5 bases and J by 4 bases, with 11 bases between the two germline ends. The CDR3 totals 14 residues. The CDR3 protein is CASSPLTATGELFF. The CDR3 region has the DNA TGTGCCAGCAGCCCACTGACAGCCACCGGGGAGCTGTTTTTT.

The V and J genes are TRBV19 and TRBJ2-6; D gene ambiguous. The CDR3 is 13 amino acids. Trimming shortened V by 4 bases and J by 0 bases, and 1 base separated the two germline ends. CDR1 and CDR2 from the germline V gene are LNHDA and SQIVND (reference sequence). The CDR3: CASSSSGANVLTF. CDR3 bases: TGTGCCAGTAGTAGCTCTGGGGCCAACGTCCTGACTTTC.

This chain joins TRBV6-5 and TRBJ2-5, with 8 positions matching TRBD2. After removal of 4 bases from V and 4 bases from J, the junction contained 8 bases not matched to a gene. This CDR3 region has 15 residues. Germline assignment: CDR1 MNHEY and CDR2 SVGAGI. The CDR3 DNA reads TGTGCCAGCAGTTCCGGGACTAGTAATGTAGAGACCCAGTACTTC. It is translated as CASSSGTSNVETQYF.

The chain links TRBV28 to TRBJ2-3; TRBD1 aligns across 7 bases. Unmatched junction bases numbered 8, after V lost 2 bases and J lost 6 bases. Germline loops: CDR1 MDHEN, CDR2 SYDVKM. CDR3 length equals 15 residues. The CDR3 sequence is CASSLRGQGEDTQYF. In DNA form, the CDR3 reads TGTGCCAGCAGTTTAAGGGGTCAGGGGGAGGATACGCAGTATTTT.

V is TRBV7-3 and J is TRBJ2-2, with unresolved D. The CDR3 loop spans 14 amino acids. Trimming removed 0 bases at V and 6 bases at J, with 8 bases between. Per the germline V gene, CDR1 is SGHTA and CDR2 is FQGTGA. The CDR3 sequence: CASSLTRTAGELFF. The CDR3, as DNA: TGTGCCAGCAGCTTAACACGGACCGCCGGGGAGCTGTTTTTT.

This clone has just a few counts. V usage is TRBV6-5 and J usage is TRBJ1-5, with D possibly being TRBD1 (5 bases). V gave up 0 bases and J gave up 6 bases, with 15 bases separating them. CDR1 is MNHEY and CDR2 is SVGAGI in the germline V gene. The CDR3 totals 16 residues. This CDR3 is CASSYSGKGVTQPQHF. The DNA for the CDR3 is TGTGCCAGCAGTTACTCGGGGAAAGGGGTCACTCAGCCCCAGCATTTT.

This chain connects TRBV18 to TRBJ2-5; 7 bases agree with TRBD2. Germline trimming cut 2 bases from V and 7 bases from J; bases unmatched to any gene: 10. In germline, CDR1 is KGHSH, CDR2 LQKENI. The CDR3 has 15 amino acids. For the CDR3, the DNA is TGTGCCAGCTCACCAGACCTCTCGGGGGGTATGACCCAGTACTTC. Translating gives CASSPDLSGGMTQYF.

The CDR3 DNA follows: TGTGCCACCAGCTCGGCCTTGGCGGGAGGGCACGATACGCAGTATTTT. Translation: CATSSALAGGHDTQYF. This chain links TRBV15 with TRBJ2-3; TRBD2 aligns across 9 bases. Germline V gene sequence: CDR1 LNHNV, CDR2 YYDKDF (reference sequence). The CDR3 loop spans 16 amino acids. V trimming: 5 bases; J trimming: 6 bases; junction bases outside the gene matches: 12. Full variable domain (rest looked up from reference TRBV15 and TRBJ2-3): DAMVIQNPRYQVTQFGKPVTLSCSQTLNHNVMYWYQQKSSQAPKLLFHYYDKDFNNEADTPDNFQSRRPNTSFCFLDIRSPGLGDTAMYLCATSSALAGGHDTQYFGPGTRLTVL.

The chain employs TRBV7-2 and TRBJ2-3; D gene unclear. The germline CDR1 and CDR2 sequences are SGHTA and FQGNSA. V lost 1 base, J lost 8 bases, and 10 bases lay in between. The CDR3 sequence is 13 residues long. The CDR3 here is CASSLDNWGTQYF. DNA of the CDR3: TGTGCCAGCAGCTTAGACAATTGGGGTACGCAGTATTTT.

V and J are TRBV5-1 and TRBJ2-5; tentative D call: TRBD1 (5 bases). Trimming pared 1 base from V and 1 base from J, leaving 8 bases between. CDR1 is SGHRS, CDR2 YFSETQ, per germline. The length of the CDR3 is 14 residues. Written as DNA, the CDR3 is TGCGCCAGCAGCTTGCCCCAGGGCCAAGAGACCCAGTACTTC. Translated: CASSLPQGQETQYF.

This chain joins TRBV5-1 and TRBJ2-5; the D is unclear. Germline CDR1 is SGHRS and CDR2 is YFSETQ. This CDR3 comprises 13 residues. V gave up 1 base and J gave up 1 base, with 5 bases separating them. The CDR3 coding sequence is TGCGCCAGCAGCTTGAACAGCCAAGAGACCCAGTACTTC. This sequence encodes CASSLNSQETQYF.

The chain is built from TRBV6-6 and TRBJ2-5, with TRBD1 identical over 11 bases. The trim removed 6 bases at V and 4 bases at J, leaving 10 bases unmatched. This CDR3 has 16 residues. CDR1 and CDR2 from the germline V gene are MNHNY and SVGAGI (reference sequence). CDR3 amino acids: CASRESGTGGIETQYF. The DNA for the CDR3 is TGTGCCAGCAGGGAATCCGGGACAGGGGGAATAGAGACCCAGTACTTC.

The V call is TRBV18, the J call TRBJ2-7; D gene unclear. With 8 bases removed from V and 2 bases from J, the gap between germline ends came to 10 bases. CDR1 KGHSH and CDR2 LQKENI come from the germline V gene. The CDR3 is 12 residues long. CDR3 protein: CASASGAYEQYF. The DNA of the CDR3 is TGTGCCAGCGCTTCCGGTGCCTACGAGCAGTACTTC.

The V call is TRBV28, the J call TRBJ1-2; D uncertain. V was clipped by 6 bases and J by 2 bases, with 19 bases between them. In germline, CDR1 is MDHEN, CDR2 SYDVKM. CDR3 length: 16 residues. The CDR3 reads CASSPRGELGNYGYTF. As DNA, the CDR3 is TGTGCCAGCAGCCCCCGCGGAGAGCTAGGAAACTATGGCTACACCTTC.

This chain joins TRBV7-3 and TRBJ2-2; D might be TRBD1 (5 bases). V lost 3 bases and J lost 0, with 8 bases in between. This CDR3 is built from 15 residues. Germline values: CDR1 SGHTA, CDR2 FQGTGA. CDR3 residues: CASSFQQANTGELFF. The CDR3 DNA sequence: TGTGCCAGCAGCTTCCAACAGGCGAACACCGGGGAGCTGTTTTTT. The entire variable domain, with the rest obtained from reference TRBV7-3 and TRBJ2-2, is as follows: GAGVSQTPSNKVTEKGKYVELRCDPISGHTALYWYRQSLGQGPEFLIYFQGTGAADDSGLPNDRFFAVRPEGSVSTLKIQRTERGDSAVYLCASSFQQANTGELFFGEGSRLTVL.

This clone was detected once. V and J are TRBV27 and TRBJ2-3; a weak D match, TRBD2 (5 bases). CDR3 length: 15 residues. Germline V gene sequence: CDR1 MNHEY, CDR2 SMNVEV (reference sequence). Trimming took 3 bases from V and 0 from J, leaving 10 bases between them. CDR3 coding DNA: TGTGCCAGCAGTTTTTTGCGGGTGAGCACAGATACGCAGTATTTT. The encoded protein is CASSFLRVSTDTQYF.

This clone appeared a single time. The V and J genes are TRBV19 and TRBJ1-4, with D perhaps matching TRBD1 (6 bases). The ends were cut back, 7 bases at V and 4 bases at J, with 10 bases in the middle. The V gene's germline CDR1 is LNHDA and CDR2 SQIVND (reference sequence). The CDR3 is 13 amino acids. The CDR3: CASMGQLNEKLFF. The CDR3 nucleotides are TGTGCCAGTATGGGACAACTTAATGAAAAACTGTTTTTT.

As to this clone: Other DNA sequences in the sample encode the same CDR3. V usage is TRBV2 and J usage is TRBJ1-5; 7 bases fit TRBD1. Trimming took 2 bases from V and 3 from J; bases not matched to a gene: 4. The V gene's germline CDR1 is SNHLY and CDR2 FYNNEI. CDR3 length: 15 residues. This CDR3 reads CASSERGQSNQPQHF. The CDR3 DNA follows: TGTGCCAGCAGTGAAAGGGGACAGTCCAATCAGCCCCAGCATTTT. The entire variable domain, with the rest obtained from reference TRBV2 and TRBJ1-5, is as follows: EPEVTQTPSHQVTQMGQEVILRCVPISNHLYFYWYRQILGQKVEFLVSFYNNEISEKSEIFDDQFSVERPDGSNFTLKIRSTKLEDSAMYFCASSERGQSNQPQHFGDGTRLSIL.

V and J are TRBV19 and TRBJ2-3, with D perhaps matching TRBD2 (6 bases). This CDR3 spans 13 amino acids. Trimming stripped 1 base from V and 7 bases from J, with 9 bases between. Germline V gene lookup returns CDR1 LNHDA and CDR2 SQIVND (reference sequence). The DNA for the CDR3 is TGTGCCAGTAGTATAGCAGGGAGGAATACGCAGTATTTT. Translating it yields CASSIAGRNTQYF.

This clone appeared a few times. The V and J genes are TRBV10-3 and TRBJ1-5; D is unclear. The germline V gene has CDR1 ENHRY and CDR2 SYGVKD. CDR3 size: 13 residues. Trimming removed 9 bases from V and 2 bases from J, with 11 bases in between. The CDR3 spells CAIQISGNQPQHF. The CDR3 region has the DNA TGTGCCATACAGATATCTGGCAATCAGCCCCAGCATTTT.

The rearrangement joins TRBV11-3 to TRBJ2-2; D may correspond to TRBD1 or TRBD2 (6 bases each). V was cut by 5 bases and J by 4 bases, with 14 bases left in between. The CDR3 is 15 amino acids. CDR1 is SGHNT and CDR2 is YENEEA in the germline V gene. CDR3 residues: CASSGGGFGTGELFF. CDR3 DNA sequence: TGTGCCAGCAGCGGAGGGGGGTTTGGCACCGGGGAGCTGTTTTTT.

This clone was observed a few times. The CDR3 protein is CASSPPSGRSNSAYEQYF. As DNA, the CDR3 is TGTGCCAGCAGCCCCCCTAGCGGGAGGTCCAACAGTGCCTACGAGCAGTACTTC. The rearrangement uses TRBV7-9 and TRBJ2-7, with 11 positions matching TRBD2. Germline lookup yields CDR1 SEHNR and CDR2 FQNEAQ (reference sequence). This CDR3 comprises 18 residues. The V and J ends lost 5 bases and 2 bases, in that order; junction bases with no gene match: 14.

The J gene is TRBJ2-7, the V gene TRBV6-5, with D hard to call. The CDR3 has 13 amino acids. Per the germline V gene, CDR1 is MNHEY and CDR2 is SVGAGI. V was cut by 0 bases and J by 9 bases, with 12 bases left in between. CDR3 in DNA: TGTGCCAGCAGTTACTCTCCCTCCCTCGGGCAGTACGTC. It is translated as CASSYSPSLGQYV.

This clone has a handful of counts. The gene calls are TRBV28 and TRBJ2-7; D remains unclear. V was pared by 10 bases and J by 1 base, with 11 bases between. This CDR3 comprises 12 residues. CDR1 is MDHEN and CDR2 is SYDVKM in the germline V gene. The CDR3: CATDDSSYEQYF. The CDR3 nucleotides are TGTGCCACCGACGACTCTTCCTACGAGCAGTACTTC. Filled out from reference TRBV28 and TRBJ2-7, the complete variable domain reads DVKVTQSSRYLVKRTGEKVFLECVQDMDHENMFWYRQDPGLGLRLIYFSYDVKMKEKGDIPEGYSVSREKKERFSLILESASTNQTSMYLCATDDSSYEQYFGPGTRLTVT.

This chain uses TRBV5-8 with TRBJ2-6, with D possibly being TRBD1 (5 bases). Trimming took off 4 bases at V and 2 bases at J, with 19 bases between the two ends. In germline, CDR1 is SGHTS, CDR2 YDEGEE. The CDR3 is made up of 18 amino acids. The CDR3 spells CASSKGSLGSAGANVLTF. The CDR3, as DNA: TGTGCCAGCAGCAAGGGGTCGCTGGGGTCAGCTGGGGCCAACGTCCTGACTTTC.

This chain links TRBV27 with TRBJ2-1, with TRBD2 matching over 16 bases. Per germline, CDR1 MNHEY and CDR2 SMNVEV (reference sequence). The CDR3 is 16 amino acids. The trim removed 5 bases at V and 7 bases at J, leaving 5 bases unmatched. CDR3 nucleotide sequence: TGTGCCAGCAGTCCCAAGGGACTAGCGGGAGGGAATGAGCAGTTCTTC. Amino acids: CASSPKGLAGGNEQFF.